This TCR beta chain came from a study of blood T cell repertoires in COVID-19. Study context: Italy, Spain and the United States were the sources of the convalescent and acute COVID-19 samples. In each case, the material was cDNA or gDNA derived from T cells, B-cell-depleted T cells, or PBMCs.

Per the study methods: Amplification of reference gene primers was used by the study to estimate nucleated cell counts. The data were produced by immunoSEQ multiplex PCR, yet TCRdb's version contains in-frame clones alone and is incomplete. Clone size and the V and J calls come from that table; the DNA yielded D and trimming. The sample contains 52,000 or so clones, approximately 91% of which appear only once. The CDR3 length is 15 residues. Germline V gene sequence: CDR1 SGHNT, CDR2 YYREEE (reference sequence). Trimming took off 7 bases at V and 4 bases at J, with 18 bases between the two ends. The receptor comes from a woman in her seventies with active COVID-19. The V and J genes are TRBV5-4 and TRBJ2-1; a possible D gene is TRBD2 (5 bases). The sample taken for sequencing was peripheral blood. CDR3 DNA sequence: TGTGCCAGCCCCCCCCCGGAGGAATTTTACAATGAGCAGTTCTTC. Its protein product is CASPPPEEFYNEQFF.